The rows below give T cell receptor beta chains drawn from one sample of a study of CD8+CD57+ T cells in acquired aplastic anemia. TCRdb called the reads again in MiXCR, with one record for every CDR3 protein. The sample yields hundreds of thousands of distinct CDR3 sequences, roughly 64% seen once. The specimen was sorted CD4+, CD8+, or CD8+CD57+ T cells (not recorded which) from PBMCs. The receptors derive from a human donor in good health, serving as a control. Both conserved end residues are part of each CDR3. Each record gives: D gene, V gene, clone size, J gene, CDR3 protein, CDR3 DNA. The D gene is left open where the match is weak. Size is stated for part of the rows, as once, few or many counts, or as a class when the clone is expanded.

d_call: -; v_call: TRBV7-6; clone_size: -; j_call: TRBJ1-6; cdr3_aa: CVSSLETLAEQYFHF; cdr3_nt: TGTGTCAGCAGCTTGGAGACCCTCGCCGAGCAGTACTTCCACTTT
d_call: -; v_call: TRBV2; clone_size: -; j_call: TRBJ2-3; cdr3_aa: CGRSGLADTQYF; cdr3_nt: TGTGGCAGGAGTGGGCTGGCGGATACGCAGTATTTT
d_call: -; v_call: TRBV7-2; clone_size: -; j_call: TRBJ1-1; cdr3_aa: CASSSHGGLDKETLF; cdr3_nt: TGCGCCAGCAGCTCCCACGGGGGACTCGATAAGGAGACCCTCTTT
d_call: -; v_call: TRBV15; clone_size: -; j_call: TRBJ2-1; cdr3_aa: CATSRGTTTGEQFF; cdr3_nt: TGTGCCACCAGCAGAGGGACTACCACAGGCGAGCAGTTCTTC
d_call: TRBD1; v_call: TRBV24-1; clone_size: many; j_call: TRBJ2-3; cdr3_aa: CATTAGGGSDTQYF; cdr3_nt: TGTGCCACGACGGCAGGGGGCGGGTCAGATACGCAGTATTTT
d_call: -; v_call: TRBV15; clone_size: -; j_call: TRBJ2-1; cdr3_aa: CATSGSVIPYNEQFF; cdr3_nt: TGTGCCACCAGCGGAAGCGTAATCCCCTACAATGAGCAGTTCTTC
d_call: TRBD2; v_call: TRBV20-1; clone_size: many; j_call: TRBJ2-3; cdr3_aa: CSAAGLAASTDTQYF; cdr3_nt: TGCAGTGCTGCTGGACTAGCAGCCAGCACAGATACGCAGTATTTT
d_call: -; v_call: TRBV9; clone_size: -; j_call: TRBJ1-2; cdr3_aa: CASSGDERFYKF; cdr3_nt: TGTGCCAGCAGCGGCGATGAGCGTTTCTACAAGTTC
d_call: -; v_call: TRBV7-3; clone_size: -; j_call: TRBJ2-1; cdr3_aa: CASSETTGTGHNEQFF; cdr3_nt: TGTGCCAGCAGTGAAACAACCGGGACGGGTCACAATGAGCAGTTCTTC
d_call: -; v_call: TRBV15; clone_size: -; j_call: TRBJ2-2; cdr3_aa: CATSKSYTGELFF; cdr3_nt: TGTGCCACCAGCAAATCGTACACCGGGGAGCTGTTTTTT
d_call: TRBD1; v_call: TRBV7-2; clone_size: -; j_call: TRBJ2-5; cdr3_aa: CASSIDRGLVTQYF; cdr3_nt: TGTGCCAGCAGCATTGACAGGGGGTTGGTGACCCAGTACTTC
d_call: -; v_call: TRBV7-2; clone_size: -; j_call: TRBJ1-5; cdr3_aa: CASSLSTAQPHF; cdr3_nt: TGTGCCAGCAGTCTATCAACGGCGCAGCCCCATTTT
d_call: -; v_call: TRBV13; clone_size: -; j_call: TRBJ2-2; cdr3_aa: CASSSVLGANTGELFF; cdr3_nt: TGTGCCAGCAGCTCGGTCTTGGGGGCCAACACCGGGGAGCTGTTTTTT
d_call: TRBD1; v_call: TRBV12-3/TRBV12-4; clone_size: -; j_call: TRBJ2-7; cdr3_aa: CASSTGQGVDEQYF; cdr3_nt: TGTGCCAGCAGTACGGGACAGGGTGTGGACGAGCAGTACTTC
d_call: TRBD1; v_call: TRBV19; clone_size: -; j_call: TRBJ1-2; cdr3_aa: CASRNPQGVNYGYTF; cdr3_nt: TGTGCCAGTAGAAACCCGCAGGGGGTTAACTATGGCTACACCTTC
d_call: TRBD2; v_call: TRBV7-9; clone_size: -; j_call: TRBJ2-2; cdr3_aa: CASSSGAGGGLFF; cdr3_nt: TGTGCCAGCAGCTCAGGTGCGGGCGGGGGGCTGTTTTTT
d_call: -; v_call: TRBV11-2; clone_size: many; j_call: TRBJ2-2; cdr3_aa: CASSHRAMNTGELFF; cdr3_nt: TGTGCCAGCAGCCACCGGGCCATGAACACCGGGGAGCTGTTTTTT
d_call: -; v_call: TRBV12-3/TRBV12-4; clone_size: -; j_call: TRBJ2-7; cdr3_aa: CAITGWTDGEQYF; cdr3_nt: TGTGCCATCACAGGCTGGACGGATGGGGAGCAGTACTTC
d_call: -; v_call: TRBV12-3/TRBV12-4; clone_size: once; j_call: TRBJ2-7; cdr3_aa: CASSGSGQEQYF; cdr3_nt: TGTGCCAGCAGCGGGAGCGGACAGGAGCAGTACTTC
d_call: -; v_call: TRBV2; clone_size: -; j_call: TRBJ1-4; cdr3_aa: CASSEPTWSNETLFF; cdr3_nt: TGTGCCAGCAGTGAGCCGACTTGGAGCAATGAAACACTGTTTTTT
d_call: -; v_call: TRBV10-3; clone_size: -; j_call: TRBJ1-1; cdr3_aa: CASGENTEAFF; cdr3_nt: TGTGCCAGCGGTGAGAACACTGAAGCTTTCTTT
d_call: -; v_call: TRBV5-1; clone_size: -; j_call: TRBJ1-2; cdr3_aa: CASSYRGGPGYTF; cdr3_nt: TGTGCCAGCAGCTATCGCGGGGGTCCCGGCTACACCTTC
d_call: TRBD1; v_call: TRBV5-6; clone_size: -; j_call: TRBJ2-7; cdr3_aa: CASQGPTEGATYEQYF; cdr3_nt: TGTGCCAGCCAAGGACCTACAGAGGGGGCCACCTACGAGCAGTACTTC
d_call: -; v_call: TRBV7-3; clone_size: -; j_call: TRBJ1-4; cdr3_aa: CASSLDISQPQHFF; cdr3_nt: TGTGCCAGCAGCTTAGACATAAGTCAGCCCCAGCATTTTTTT
d_call: -; v_call: TRBV5-8; clone_size: many; j_call: TRBJ1-1; cdr3_aa: CASSRQGGDTEAFF; cdr3_nt: TGTGCCAGCAGCCGTCAGGGAGGGGACACTGAAGCTTTCTTT
d_call: -; v_call: TRBV4-2; clone_size: many; j_call: TRBJ1-1; cdr3_aa: CASSEVTGFLGGTRNTEAFF; cdr3_nt: TGTGCCAGCAGCGAGGTCACAGGCTTCCTAGGGGGTACGCGGAACACTGAAGCTTTCTTT
d_call: -; v_call: TRBV11-2; clone_size: few; j_call: TRBJ1-6; cdr3_aa: CASSLVGGENSPLHF; cdr3_nt: TGTGCCAGCAGCTTAGTTGGGGGGGAGAATTCACCCCTCCACTTT
d_call: TRBD2; v_call: TRBV7-3; clone_size: -; j_call: TRBJ2-2; cdr3_aa: CASSLRAGLSTEELFF; cdr3_nt: TGTGCCAGCAGCTTAAGAGCGGGGTTAAGCACCGAGGAGCTGTTTTTT
d_call: -; v_call: TRBV12-3/TRBV12-4; clone_size: many; j_call: TRBJ1-2; cdr3_aa: CASSRDGLSGYTF; cdr3_nt: TGTGCCAGCAGTCGGGACGGACTCTCCGGCTACACCTTC
d_call: -; v_call: TRBV2; clone_size: -; j_call: TRBJ2-2; cdr3_aa: CASSRQGGAGELFF; cdr3_nt: TGTGCCAGCAGCCGGCAGGGCGGCGCCGGGGAGCTGTTTTTT
d_call: -; v_call: TRBV19; clone_size: few; j_call: TRBJ1-6; cdr3_aa: CASISPLHF; cdr3_nt: TGTGCCAGTATTTCACCCCTCCACTTT
d_call: -; v_call: TRBV6-5; clone_size: many; j_call: TRBJ2-5; cdr3_aa: CASSRGAYETQYF; cdr3_nt: TGTGCCAGCAGTCGCGGGGCTTACGAGACCCAGTACTTC
d_call: -; v_call: TRBV9; clone_size: -; j_call: TRBJ1-1; cdr3_aa: CASSLQTGSLTEAFF; cdr3_nt: TGTGCCAGCAGCCTTCAGACAGGTAGCCTCACTGAAGCTTTCTTT
d_call: -; v_call: TRBV20-1; clone_size: many; j_call: TRBJ1-6; cdr3_aa: CSARDNSGSPLHF; cdr3_nt: TGCAGTGCTAGAGATAACAGTGGGTCACCCCTCCACTTT
d_call: TRBD1; v_call: TRBV5-1; clone_size: once; j_call: TRBJ1-1; cdr3_aa: CASDSTGEDIEAFF; cdr3_nt: TGCGCCAGTGACAGTACAGGGGAGGACATTGAAGCTTTCTTT
d_call: TRBD1; v_call: TRBV10-3; clone_size: many; j_call: TRBJ2-5; cdr3_aa: CAISDGTGWETQYF; cdr3_nt: TGTGCCATCAGTGACGGGACAGGGTGGGAGACCCAGTACTTC
d_call: -; v_call: TRBV7-3; clone_size: once; j_call: TRBJ1-2; cdr3_aa: CASSPWTDSPLHFTF; cdr3_nt: TGTGCCAGCAGTCCGTGGACAGATTCACCCCTCCACTTTACCTTC
d_call: TRBD2; v_call: TRBV12-3/TRBV12-4; clone_size: -; j_call: TRBJ2-3; cdr3_aa: CASRPVGGRTVGQDTQYF; cdr3_nt: TGTGCCAGCAGGCCAGTAGGCGGGAGGACAGTGGGGCAAGATACGCAGTATTTT
d_call: TRBD2; v_call: TRBV6-4; clone_size: -; j_call: TRBJ2-1; cdr3_aa: CASATSGGAAEQFF; cdr3_nt: TGTGCCAGCGCTACTAGCGGGGGGGCCGCTGAGCAGTTCTTC
d_call: -; v_call: TRBV12-3/TRBV12-4; clone_size: -; j_call: TRBJ1-1; cdr3_aa: CASSFQGPNTEAFF; cdr3_nt: TGTGCCAGCAGTTTTCAAGGGCCGAACACTGAAGCTTTCTTT
d_call: -; v_call: TRBV29-1; clone_size: many; j_call: TRBJ1-2; cdr3_aa: CSVLKIGYGYTF; cdr3_nt: TGCAGCGTTCTTAAAATAGGGTATGGCTACACCTTC
d_call: -; v_call: TRBV7-3; clone_size: -; j_call: TRBJ2-7; cdr3_aa: CASSVVTEAYTMNF; cdr3_nt: TGTGCCAGCAGCGTAGTTACCGAAGCTTATACAATGAACTTC
d_call: -; v_call: TRBV20-1; clone_size: few; j_call: TRBJ1-2; cdr3_aa: CSAARGGANGYTF; cdr3_nt: TGCAGTGCTGCCCGAGGGGGGGCGAATGGCTACACCTTC
d_call: TRBD1; v_call: TRBV7-9; clone_size: once; j_call: TRBJ1-1; cdr3_aa: CASSSGTVGYAFF; cdr3_nt: TGTGCCAGCAGCTCCGGGACAGTAGGCTACGCTTTCTTT
d_call: -; v_call: TRBV24-1; clone_size: many; j_call: TRBJ2-3; cdr3_aa: CATSDLLDTDTQYF; cdr3_nt: TGTGCCACCAGTGATTTGCTGGATACAGATACGCAGTATTTT
d_call: -; v_call: TRBV20-1; clone_size: -; j_call: TRBJ2-7; cdr3_aa: CSARRQSTYEQYF; cdr3_nt: TGCAGTGCTAGAAGGCAGTCAACCTACGAGCAGTACTTC
d_call: TRBD2; v_call: TRBV14; clone_size: -; j_call: TRBJ2-1; cdr3_aa: CASSQFTSGRGNEQLF; cdr3_nt: TGTGCCAGCAGCCAATTTACTAGCGGGAGGGGAAATGAGCAGCTCTTC
d_call: -; v_call: TRBV5-4; clone_size: -; j_call: TRBJ2-1; cdr3_aa: CASSVDRRSARVHEYSYNEQFF; cdr3_nt: TGTGCCAGCAGCGTCGACAGACGCAGTGCTAGAGTTCACGAGTACTCCTACAATGAGCAGTTCTTC
d_call: -; v_call: TRBV20-1; clone_size: many; j_call: TRBJ1-2; cdr3_aa: CSARGGGSYGYTF; cdr3_nt: TGCAGTGCTAGAGGAGGGGGGAGCTATGGCTACACCTTC
d_call: -; v_call: TRBV12-5; clone_size: few; j_call: TRBJ1-1; cdr3_aa: CASGLVLRRLNTEAFF; cdr3_nt: TGTGCTAGTGGTTTGGTACTTAGGCGGCTGAACACTGAAGCTTTCTTT
d_call: -; v_call: TRBV5-5; clone_size: many; j_call: TRBJ1-1; cdr3_aa: CASSLSGDTEAFF; cdr3_nt: TGTGCCAGCAGCTTATCAGGAGACACTGAAGCTTTCTTT
d_call: TRBD1; v_call: TRBV25-1; clone_size: few; j_call: TRBJ2-7; cdr3_aa: CASSRTGGYYEQYF; cdr3_nt: TGTGCCAGCAGCCGGACAGGGGGTTACTACGAGCAGTACTTC
d_call: -; v_call: TRBV6-5; clone_size: many; j_call: TRBJ1-5; cdr3_aa: CASSNQNQPQHF; cdr3_nt: TGTGCCAGCAGTAACCAAAATCAGCCCCAGCATTTT
d_call: -; v_call: TRBV7-9; clone_size: -; j_call: TRBJ1-4; cdr3_aa: CASSEASGAPIEQLFF; cdr3_nt: TGTGCCAGCAGTGAAGCAAGTGGGGCTCCTATTGAGCAGCTGTTTTTT
d_call: TRBD1; v_call: TRBV9; clone_size: -; j_call: TRBJ1-6; cdr3_aa: CASSAGQGAVSYTLHF; cdr3_nt: TGTGCCAGCAGCGCAGGACAGGGGGCAGTTAGCTACACCCTCCACTTT